The 25 T cell receptor beta chains given below trace back to one sample, sequenced in a study of T cell responses to AZD1222 COVID-19 vaccine. The data were produced by immunoSEQ multiplex PCR, yet TCRdb's version contains in-frame clones alone and is incomplete. The data hold some 98,000 clones, with roughly 83% observed a single time. Here the sequenced sample was peripheral blood, taken 28 days after the second AZD1222 dose. Source of these receptors: an adult who received the AZD1222 COVID-19 vaccine.

The CDR3 protein is CASSLAGSYGYTF. The DNA of the CDR3 is TGTGCCAGCAGTTTGGCAGGGAGCTATGGCTACACCTTC. This rearrangement joins TRBV27 to TRBJ1-2; tentatively, D is TRBD1 (5 bases). The CDR3 has 13 residues. Looked up from germline, CDR1 is MNHEY and CDR2 is SMNVEV (reference sequence). V was pared by 3 bases and J by 4 bases, with 9 bases between.

The genes are TRBV3-1 (or the pseudogene TRBV3-2) and TRBJ2-5; 9 nucleotides match TRBD1. Germline values: CDR1 LGHDT, CDR2 YNNKEL (reference sequence). The CDR3 has 16 amino acids. Trimming took 5 bases from V and 5 from J; bases not matched to a gene: 12. Written as DNA, the CDR3 is TGTGCCAGCAGCTTACCGGGACAGGGTGTGGGGGAGACCCAGTACTTC. Translating it yields CASSLPGQGVGETQYF.

This chain links TRBV6-1 with TRBJ1-2, with D perhaps TRBD1 (5 bases). Germline V gene sequence: CDR1 MNHNS, CDR2 SASEGT. V was pared by 4 bases and J by 3 bases, with 18 bases between. This CDR3 has 16 residues. DNA of the CDR3: TGTGCCAGCAGTGGCTGGGTCGGGGCGCCCGACTATGGCTACACCTTC. It specifies CASSGWVGAPDYGYTF.

The chain has TRBV6-1 and TRBJ1-4; no clear D. Trimming left V 0 bases short and J 3 bases short, with 8 bases between. Germline V gives CDR1 MNHNS, CDR2 SASEGT. This CDR3 has 15 residues. CDR3 bases: TGTGCCAGCAGTGAAGCTGTGTCGGCTAATGAAAAACTGTTTTTT. Encoded protein: CASSEAVSANEKLFF.

The chain uses TRBV27 and TRBJ1-1, with 7 bases matching TRBD1. Germline V gene lookup returns CDR1 MNHEY and CDR2 SMNVEV (reference sequence). J gave up 10 bases and V 7 bases, and 6 bases lay outside the gene matches. This CDR3 has 11 residues. CDR3 coding DNA: TGTGCCAGCAAAAGACAGGGTACAGCTTTCTTT. It encodes CASKRQGTAFF.

This chain joins TRBV25-1 and TRBJ1-1, with D unclear. The CDR3 contains 16 residues. V dropped 1 base and J dropped 3 bases, with 15 bases sitting between them. Per germline, CDR1 MGHDK and CDR2 SYGVNS. The CDR3 is CASSEFSLGMDTEAFF. CDR3 in DNA: TGTGCCAGCAGTGAATTTAGTCTGGGGATGGACACTGAAGCTTTCTTT.

The chain is built from TRBV5-1 and TRBJ2-2; TRBD2 is a possible D gene (5 bases). The CDR3 sequence is 15 residues long. Per germline, CDR1 SGHRS and CDR2 YFSETQ. V lost 7 bases, J lost 5 bases, and 18 bases lay in between. The CDR3 coding sequence is TGCGCCAGCGGTGCCGGGGTGTCAAGGACCGGGGAGCTGTTTTTT. Amino acids: CASGAGVSRTGELFF.

This chain connects TRBV9 to TRBJ2-3; the match to TRBD2 covers 12 bases. The CDR3 runs to 17 residues. The V gene's germline CDR1 is SGDLS and CDR2 YYNGEE. V trimming: 1 base; J trimming: 6 bases; junction bases outside the gene matches: 9. The DNA of the CDR3 is TGTGCCAGCAGCGTAAGTTTACTAGCGGGAGGATTCGATACGCAGTATTTT. Translation: CASSVSLLAGGFDTQYF.

In DNA form, the CDR3 reads TGCGCCAGCAGCTTGGCAGCTCTCACAGATACGCAGTATTTT. Encoded protein: CASSLAALTDTQYF. The chain uses TRBV5-1 and TRBJ2-3; D uncertain. V gave up 0 bases and J gave up 2 bases, with 7 bases separating them. Germline CDR1 reads SGHRS; CDR2 reads YFSETQ. The CDR3 length is 14 residues.

This clone was counted between two and nine times. The chain is built from TRBV15 and TRBJ1-2; a weak D match, TRBD1 (6 bases). Germline V gene sequence: CDR1 LNHNV, CDR2 YYDKDF (reference sequence). V lost 6 bases to trimming and J lost 4 bases, with 15 bases between them. The CDR3 is 14 amino acids. The CDR3 sequence: CATRGAGDPYGYTF. The CDR3 nucleotides read TGTGCCACCAGGGGGGCAGGGGATCCCTATGGCTACACCTTC.

The CDR3 loop is CASSHRQGTDTQYF. CDR3 sequence (DNA): TGTGCCAGCAGCCACCGACAGGGTACAGATACGCAGTATTTT. V gene TRBV5-6 combines with J gene TRBJ2-3, with 7 bases that match TRBD1. This CDR3 has 14 residues. Germline-derived CDR1 and CDR2 are SGHDT and YYEEEE. V trimming: 4 bases; J trimming: 3 bases; junction bases outside the gene matches: 5.

This clone occurred once. The chain couples TRBV2 to TRBJ2-2, with a tentative D call TRBD2 (5 bases). CDR1 is SNHLY and CDR2 is FYNNEI in the germline V gene. The CDR3 sequence is 14 residues long. Trimming pared 5 bases from V and 3 bases from J, leaving 10 bases between. The CDR3, as DNA: TGTGCCAGCAGTACCTCGGGGTACACCGGGGAGCTGTTTTTT. This gives the protein CASSTSGYTGELFF.

The V gene is TRBV6-2 or TRBV6-3, the J gene TRBJ1-6; D not certain. The V gene lost 4 bases and the J gene lost 10 bases, with 20 bases spanning the gap. Germline CDR1 MNHEY, CDR2 SVGEGT. This CDR3 region has 16 residues. CDR3 sequence reads: CASSWLGRFVRSPLHF. The CDR3 DNA follows: TGTGCCAGCAGTTGGCTGGGAAGGTTCGTGCGATCACCCCTCCACTTT.

The rearrangement uses TRBV6-5 and TRBJ2-2; 7 bases agree with TRBD1. Germline V CDR1 and CDR2: MNHEY, SVGAGI. CDR3 length: 15 residues. The V segment lost 4 bases and the J segment 1 base; nucleotides outside the gene matches: 3. The CDR3 loop is CASSSGQLNTGELFF. The CDR3 DNA sequence: TGTGCCAGCAGTTCGGGACAGTTGAACACCGGGGAGCTGTTTTTT.

This clone has a handful of counts. The DNA is left out, because the CDR3 cannot be placed on it with certainty; the CDR3 is given as TCRdb lists it. The V and J genes are TRBV6-5 and TRBJ1-2; the table calls TRBD1, which could not be checked here. The CDR3 has 15 residues if both end residues are counted. Per germline, CDR1 MNHEY and CDR2 SVGAGI. The CDR3 sequence is CASSSSPGQDYGYTF.

V gene TRBV20-1 combines with J gene TRBJ1-5, with unresolved D. With 3 bases removed from V and 6 bases from J, the gap between germline ends came to 6 bases. The CDR3 spans 11 residues. CDR1 and CDR2 from the germline V gene are DFQATT and SNEGSKA (reference sequence). CDR3 protein: CSASRGQPQHF. CDR3 coding DNA: TGCAGTGCTAGTCGGGGTCAGCCCCAGCATTTT.

This rearrangement joins TRBV7-2 to TRBJ2-3; 12 bases fit TRBD2. Trimming at V came to 5 bases and at J to 2 bases, leaving 5 bases not matched to a gene. The CDR3 sequence is 16 residues long. In germline, CDR1 is SGHTA, CDR2 FQGNSA. Here the CDR3 DNA reads TGTGCCAGCAGCCCCAGGACTAGCGGGGACACAGATACGCAGTATTTT. This gives the protein CASSPRTSGDTDTQYF.

This sequence joins TRBV6-5 and TRBJ2-3; D tentatively reads TRBD1 or TRBD2 (5 bases each). The germline CDR1 and CDR2 sequences are MNHEY and SVGAGI. The CDR3 has 14 amino acids. Trimming removed 4 bases at V and 6 bases at J, with 14 bases between. The CDR3 bases are TGTGCCAGCAGTTCCCCGGGACGCCCGGATACGCAGTATTTT. It codes for CASSSPGRPDTQYF.

The genes are TRBV3-1 (or the pseudogene TRBV3-2) and TRBJ2-1; D ambiguous. Germline loops: CDR1 LGHDT, CDR2 YNNKEL (reference sequence). The CDR3 is made up of 15 amino acids. The V end was cut by 0 bases, the J end by 4 bases, with 10 bases between. The CDR3 DNA sequence: TGTGCCAGCAGCCAAGATCTGGCAACTTACAATGAGCAGTTCTTC. Amino acids: CASSQDLATYNEQFF.

This chain links TRBV18 with TRBJ1-1, with D unresolved. The ends were cut back, 6 bases at V and 4 bases at J, with 12 bases in the middle. The CDR3 extends over 13 amino acids. Looked up from germline, CDR1 is KGHSH and CDR2 is LQKENI. The CDR3: CASSGFLSTEAFF. Written as DNA, the CDR3 is TGTGCCAGCTCGGGATTTCTGAGCACTGAAGCTTTCTTT.

The chain has TRBV20-1 and TRBJ2-3; no clear D gene. Germline V gene lookup returns CDR1 DFQATT and CDR2 SNEGSKA (reference sequence). CDR3 length: 15 residues. V was clipped by 3 bases and J by 4 bases, with 17 bases between them. The CDR3 DNA reads as TGCAGTGCTAGTTTGGGCAGCTCTGGATCAGATACGCAGTATTTT. It translates to CSASLGSSGSDTQYF.

V is TRBV7-6 and J is TRBJ1-1; D perhaps matches TRBD1 (5 bases). The CDR3 is 19 residues long. From germline, CDR1 is SGHVS and CDR2 FNYEAQ. The V end was cut by 5 bases, the J end by 1 base, with 26 bases between. The CDR3 coding sequence is TGTGCCAGCAGCCCAGGGAGTGTCTTTGGAGGACACTCGAACACTGAAGCTTTCTTT. Translation: CASSPGSVFGGHSNTEAFF.

The J gene is TRBJ1-6, the V gene TRBV6-5; no definite D call. V lost 6 bases and J lost 8, with 8 bases in between. Germline CDR1 is MNHEY and CDR2 is SVGAGI. The CDR3 loop spans 12 amino acids. CDR3 bases: TGTGCCAGCAGCCTTCAAGATTCACCCCTCCACTTT. Translated: CASSLQDSPLHF.

This chain connects TRBV7-7 to TRBJ1-1, with 7 bases that match TRBD1. There are 13 residues in the CDR3. Germline assignment: CDR1 SSHAT and CDR2 FNYEAQ (reference sequence). Germline trimming cut 5 bases from V and 4 bases from J; bases unmatched to any gene: 4. In DNA, the CDR3 is TGTGCCAGCAGCGCACGACAGGGCACTGAAGCTTTCTTT. This sequence encodes CASSARQGTEAFF. The variable domain in full, with the rest retrieved from reference TRBV7-7 and TRBJ1-1, is GAGVSQSPRYKVTKRGQDVTLRCDPISSHATLYWYQQALGQGPEFLTYFNYEAQPDKSGLPSDRFSAERPEGSISTLTIQRTEQRDSAMYRCASSARQGTEAFFGQGTRLTVV.

The chain uses TRBV5-5 and TRBJ2-7; 9 bases line up with TRBD2. The J segment lost 0 bases and the V segment lost 2 bases, leaving 6 bases of the junction unmatched. The CDR3 consists of 16 residues. CDR1 is SGHKS, CDR2 YYEKEE, per germline (reference sequence). The CDR3 DNA sequence: TGTGCCAGCAGCTTTGGTTCTAGCGGGACCTCCTACGAGCAGTACTTC. Its translation is CASSFGSSGTSYEQYF.